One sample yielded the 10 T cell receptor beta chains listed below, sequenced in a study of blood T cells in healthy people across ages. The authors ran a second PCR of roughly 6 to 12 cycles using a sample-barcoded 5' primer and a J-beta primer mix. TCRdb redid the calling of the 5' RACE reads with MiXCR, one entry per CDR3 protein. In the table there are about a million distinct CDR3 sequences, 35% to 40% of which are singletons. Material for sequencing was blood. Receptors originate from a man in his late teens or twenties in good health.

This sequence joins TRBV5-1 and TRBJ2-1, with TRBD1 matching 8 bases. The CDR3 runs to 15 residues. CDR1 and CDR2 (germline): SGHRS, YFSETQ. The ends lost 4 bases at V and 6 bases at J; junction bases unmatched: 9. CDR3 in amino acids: CASSPWTGNINEQFF. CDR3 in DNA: TGCGCCAGCAGCCCTTGGACAGGGAACATCAATGAGCAGTTCTTC.

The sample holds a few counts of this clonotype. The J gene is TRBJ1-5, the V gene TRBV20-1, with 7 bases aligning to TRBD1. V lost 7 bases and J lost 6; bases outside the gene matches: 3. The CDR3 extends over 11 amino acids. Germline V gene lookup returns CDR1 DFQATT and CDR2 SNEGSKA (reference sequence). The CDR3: CSGQGVQPQHF. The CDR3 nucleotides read TGCAGTGGCCAGGGGGTTCAGCCCCAGCATTTT.

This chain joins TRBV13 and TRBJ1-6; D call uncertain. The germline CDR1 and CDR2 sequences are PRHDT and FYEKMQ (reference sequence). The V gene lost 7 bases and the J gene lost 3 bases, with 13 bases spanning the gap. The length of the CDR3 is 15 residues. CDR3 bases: TGTGCCAGCACCGAGGTTCGCCGCTATAATTCACCCCTCCACTTT. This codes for CASTEVRRYNSPLHF.

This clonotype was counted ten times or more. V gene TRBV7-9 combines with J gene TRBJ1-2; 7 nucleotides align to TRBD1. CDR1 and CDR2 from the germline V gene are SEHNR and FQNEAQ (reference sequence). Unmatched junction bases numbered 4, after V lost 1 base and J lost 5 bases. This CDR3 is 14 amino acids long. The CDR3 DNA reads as TGTGCCAGCAGCTTAGGCGGGACAGATTATGGCTACACCTTC. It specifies CASSLGGTDYGYTF.

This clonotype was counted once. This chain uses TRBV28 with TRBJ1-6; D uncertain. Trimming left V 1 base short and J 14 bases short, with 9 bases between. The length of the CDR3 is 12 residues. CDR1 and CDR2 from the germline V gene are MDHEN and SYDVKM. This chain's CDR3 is CASSLYDVTLHF. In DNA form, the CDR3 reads TGTGCCAGCAGTTTATACGATGTAACCCTCCACTTT.

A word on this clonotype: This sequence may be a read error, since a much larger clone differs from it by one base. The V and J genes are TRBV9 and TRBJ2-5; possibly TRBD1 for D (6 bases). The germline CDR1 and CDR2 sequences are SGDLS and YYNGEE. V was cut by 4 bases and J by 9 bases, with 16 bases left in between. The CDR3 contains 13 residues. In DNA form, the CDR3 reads TGTGCCAGCAGCATCCGGGACACCGAGGCCCAGTACTTC. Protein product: CASSIRDTEAQYF.

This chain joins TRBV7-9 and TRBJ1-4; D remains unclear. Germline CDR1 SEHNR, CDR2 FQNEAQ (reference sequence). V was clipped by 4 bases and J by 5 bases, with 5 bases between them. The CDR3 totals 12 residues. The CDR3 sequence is CASSSENEKLFF. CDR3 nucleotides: TGTGCCAGCAGCTCCGAAAATGAAAAACTGTTTTTT.

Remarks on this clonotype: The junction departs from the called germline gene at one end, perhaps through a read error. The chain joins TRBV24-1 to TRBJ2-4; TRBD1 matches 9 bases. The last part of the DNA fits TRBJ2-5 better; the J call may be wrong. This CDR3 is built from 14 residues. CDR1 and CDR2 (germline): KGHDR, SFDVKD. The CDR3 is CAASWTGDLETQYF. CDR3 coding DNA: TGTGCCGCCAGTTGGACAGGGGATTTGGAGACCCAGTACTTC.

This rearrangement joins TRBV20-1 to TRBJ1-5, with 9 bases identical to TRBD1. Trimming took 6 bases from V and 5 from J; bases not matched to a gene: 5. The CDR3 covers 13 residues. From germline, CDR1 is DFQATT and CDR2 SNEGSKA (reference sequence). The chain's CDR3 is CSATDRGYQPQHF. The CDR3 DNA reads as TGCAGTGCCACCGACAGGGGGTATCAGCCCCAGCATTTT.

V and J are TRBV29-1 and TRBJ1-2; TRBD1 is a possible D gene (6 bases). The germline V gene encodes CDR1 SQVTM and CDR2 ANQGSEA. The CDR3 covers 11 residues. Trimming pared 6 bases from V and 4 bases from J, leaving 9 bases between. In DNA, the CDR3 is TGCAGCGTAGGACAGTCCTATGGCTACACCTTC. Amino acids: CSVGQSYGYTF.